The subject of this entry is one T cell receptor beta chain. Construction of the TCR beta libraries employed iRepertoire HTBI primers in conjunction with Arm-PCR of CDR3 regions. TCRdb reprocessed the multiplex PCR reads with MiXCR, giving one entry per CDR3 protein. The profile shows about 460,000 distinct CDR3 sequences, around 15% of them singletons. The data were obtained in a study of regulatory T cells in long-lasting Graves disease. Documented time point: newly diagnosed GD, antithyroid drugs for less than 3 months. PBMC-derived RNA was used for the TCR library. The same sample was also used in a study of T cells in Graves' hyperthyroidism and ophthalmopathy. This second report adds: HTBI primers were the set used in a first-round RT-PCR of the TCR CDR3.

The TCR was taken from a woman aged 50 to 60 with Graves disease. The input for sequencing was peripheral blood mononuclear cells (PBMCs), taken at new diagnosis, from a patient treated with antithyroid drugs.

Here the CDR3 reads CASSESSGWKETQYF. The CDR3 DNA is TGTGCCAGCAGTGAATCTAGCGGGTGGAAAGAGACCCAGTACTTC. The rearrangement joins TRBV6-1 to TRBJ2-5, with 8 bases identical to TRBD2. Germline CDR1 reads MNHNS; CDR2 reads SASEGT. V was pared by 2 bases and J by 3 bases, with 5 bases of the junction left unmatched. This CDR3 is built from 15 residues.